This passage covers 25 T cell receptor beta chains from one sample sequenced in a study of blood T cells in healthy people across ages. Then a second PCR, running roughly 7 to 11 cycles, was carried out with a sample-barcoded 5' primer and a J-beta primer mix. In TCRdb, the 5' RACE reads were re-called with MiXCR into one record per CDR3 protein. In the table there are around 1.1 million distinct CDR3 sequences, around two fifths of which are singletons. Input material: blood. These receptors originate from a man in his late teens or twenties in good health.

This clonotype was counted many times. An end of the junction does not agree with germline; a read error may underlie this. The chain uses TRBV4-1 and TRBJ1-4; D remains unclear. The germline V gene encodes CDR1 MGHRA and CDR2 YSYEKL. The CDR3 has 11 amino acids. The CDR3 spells CASSQGEKLFF. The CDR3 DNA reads TGTGCCAGCAGCCAAGGCGAAAAACTGTTTTTT.

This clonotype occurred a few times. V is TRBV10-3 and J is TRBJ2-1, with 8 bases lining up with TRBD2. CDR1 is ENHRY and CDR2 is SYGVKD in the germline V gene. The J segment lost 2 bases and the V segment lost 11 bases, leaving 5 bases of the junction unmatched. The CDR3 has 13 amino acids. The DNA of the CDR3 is TGTGCCGCCGGGGGGGGAACCTACAATGAGCAGTTCTTC. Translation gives CAAGGGTYNEQFF.

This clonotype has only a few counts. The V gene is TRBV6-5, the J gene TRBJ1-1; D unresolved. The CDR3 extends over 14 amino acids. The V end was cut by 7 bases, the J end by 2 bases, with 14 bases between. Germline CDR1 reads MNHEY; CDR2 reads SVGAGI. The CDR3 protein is CASTRGRTNTEAFF. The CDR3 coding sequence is TGTGCCAGCACCCGTGGACGAACCAACACTGAAGCTTTCTTT.

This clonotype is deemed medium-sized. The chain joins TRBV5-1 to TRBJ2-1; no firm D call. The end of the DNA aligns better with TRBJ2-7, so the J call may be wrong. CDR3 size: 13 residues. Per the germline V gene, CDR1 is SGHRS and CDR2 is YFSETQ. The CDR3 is CASSLWGYNEQYF. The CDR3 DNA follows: TGCGCCAGCAGCTTGTGGGGTTACAATGAGCAGTACTTC.

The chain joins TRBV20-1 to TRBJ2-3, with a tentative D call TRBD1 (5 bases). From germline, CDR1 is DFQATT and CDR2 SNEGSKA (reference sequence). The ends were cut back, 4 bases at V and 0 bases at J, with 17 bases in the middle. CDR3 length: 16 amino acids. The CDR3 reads CSATGLHLPSTDTQYF. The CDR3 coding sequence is TGCAGTGCTACAGGGCTCCACTTACCTAGCACAGATACGCAGTATTTT.

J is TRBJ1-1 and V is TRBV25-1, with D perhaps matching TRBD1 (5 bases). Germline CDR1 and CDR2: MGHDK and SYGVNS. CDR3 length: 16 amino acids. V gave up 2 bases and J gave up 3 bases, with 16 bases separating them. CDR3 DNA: TGTGCCAGCAGTGAAGGGTGGGGGACGGAGGACACTGAAGCTTTCTTT. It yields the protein CASSEGWGTEDTEAFF.

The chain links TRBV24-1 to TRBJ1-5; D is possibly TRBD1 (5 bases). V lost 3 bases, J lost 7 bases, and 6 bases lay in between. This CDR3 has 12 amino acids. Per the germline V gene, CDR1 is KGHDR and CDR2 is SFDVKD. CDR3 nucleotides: TGTGCCACCAGTGATGGGGGACAGCCCCAGCATTTT. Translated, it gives CATSDGGQPQHF.

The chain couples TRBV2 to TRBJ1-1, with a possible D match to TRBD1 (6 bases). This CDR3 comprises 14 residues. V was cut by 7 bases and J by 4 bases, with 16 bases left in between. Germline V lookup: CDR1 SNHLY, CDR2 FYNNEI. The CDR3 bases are TGTGCCAGCAATCGAGGGGGAAGAGGCACTGAAGCTTTCTTT. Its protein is CASNRGGRGTEAFF.

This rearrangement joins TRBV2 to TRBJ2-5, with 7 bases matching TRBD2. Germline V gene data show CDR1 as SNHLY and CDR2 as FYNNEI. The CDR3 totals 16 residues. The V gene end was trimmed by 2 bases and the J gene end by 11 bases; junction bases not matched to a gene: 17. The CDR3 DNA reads TGTGCCAGCAGTGAAAGTGGGGGACTACCAATGAGCGGGCAGTACTTC. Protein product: CASSESGGLPMSGQYF.

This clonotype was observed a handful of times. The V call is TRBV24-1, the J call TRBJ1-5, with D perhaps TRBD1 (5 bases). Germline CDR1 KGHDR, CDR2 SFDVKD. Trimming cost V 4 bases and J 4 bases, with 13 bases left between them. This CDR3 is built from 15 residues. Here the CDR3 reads CATSDPGAGNQPQHF. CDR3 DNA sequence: TGTGCCACCAGTGACCCCGGGGCCGGTAATCAGCCCCAGCATTTT.

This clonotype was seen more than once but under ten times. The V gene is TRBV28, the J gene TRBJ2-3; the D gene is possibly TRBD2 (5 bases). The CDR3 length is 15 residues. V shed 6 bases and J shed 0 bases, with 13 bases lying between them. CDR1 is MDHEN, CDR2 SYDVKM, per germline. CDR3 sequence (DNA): TGTGCCAGCAGCCCCCCCACGGGGAGCACAGATACGCAGTATTTT. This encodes CASSPPTGSTDTQYF.

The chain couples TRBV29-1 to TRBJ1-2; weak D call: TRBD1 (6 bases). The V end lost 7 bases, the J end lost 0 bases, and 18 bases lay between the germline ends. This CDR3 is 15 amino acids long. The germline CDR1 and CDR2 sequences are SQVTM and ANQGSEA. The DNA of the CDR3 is TGCAGCGCGAAATTCCAGGGGCCCGCTAACTATGGCTACACCTTC. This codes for CSAKFQGPANYGYTF.

In nucleotides, the CDR3 is TGTGCCACCAGCACGTTCACAGGGGATGGCTACACCTTC. Translating gives CATSTFTGDGYTF. The V and J genes are TRBV15 and TRBJ1-2, with 7 bases lining up with TRBD1. Germline loops: CDR1 LNHNV, CDR2 YYDKDF (reference sequence). Unmatched junction bases numbered 5, after V lost 4 bases and J lost 6 bases. The CDR3 is made up of 13 amino acids.

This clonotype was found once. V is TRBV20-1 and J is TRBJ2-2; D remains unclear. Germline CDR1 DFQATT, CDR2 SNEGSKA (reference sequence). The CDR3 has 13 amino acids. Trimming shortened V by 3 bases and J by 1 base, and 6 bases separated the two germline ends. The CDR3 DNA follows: TGCAGTGCTAGCGACGGGAACACCGGGGAGCTGTTTTTT. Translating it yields CSASDGNTGELFF.

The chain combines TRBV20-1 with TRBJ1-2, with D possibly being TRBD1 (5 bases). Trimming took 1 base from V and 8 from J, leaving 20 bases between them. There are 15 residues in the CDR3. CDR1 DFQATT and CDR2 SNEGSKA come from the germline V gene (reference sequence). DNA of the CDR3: TGCAGTGCTAGAGTCGACGGGGGATTTGACTCAGGCTACACCTTC. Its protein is CSARVDGGFDSGYTF.

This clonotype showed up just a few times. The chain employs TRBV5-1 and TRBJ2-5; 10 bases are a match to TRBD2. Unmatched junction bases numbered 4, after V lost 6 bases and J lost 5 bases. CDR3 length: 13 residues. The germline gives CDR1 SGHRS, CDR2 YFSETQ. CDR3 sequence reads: CASKTSGAETQYF. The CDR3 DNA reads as TGCGCCAGCAAAACTAGCGGGGCGGAGACCCAGTACTTC.

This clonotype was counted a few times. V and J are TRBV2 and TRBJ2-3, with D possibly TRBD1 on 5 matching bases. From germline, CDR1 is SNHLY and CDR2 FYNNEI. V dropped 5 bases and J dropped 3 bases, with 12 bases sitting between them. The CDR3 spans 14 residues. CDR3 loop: CASSLRVNTDTQYF. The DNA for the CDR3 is TGTGCCAGCAGTCTCAGGGTAAATACAGATACGCAGTATTTT. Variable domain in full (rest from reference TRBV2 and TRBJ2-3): EPEVTQTPSHQVTQMGQEVILRCVPISNHLYFYWYRQILGQKVEFLVSFYNNEISEKSEIFDDQFSVERPDGSNFTLKIRSTKLEDSAMYFCASSLRVNTDTQYFGPGTRLTVL.

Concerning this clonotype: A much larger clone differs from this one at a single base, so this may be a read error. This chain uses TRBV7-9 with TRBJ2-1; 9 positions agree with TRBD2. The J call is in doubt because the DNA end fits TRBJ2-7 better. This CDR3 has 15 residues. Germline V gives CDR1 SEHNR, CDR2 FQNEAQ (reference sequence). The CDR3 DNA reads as TGTGCCAGCAGCTTTACGACTAGCGGTTACAATGAGCAGTACTTC. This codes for CASSFTTSGYNEQYF.

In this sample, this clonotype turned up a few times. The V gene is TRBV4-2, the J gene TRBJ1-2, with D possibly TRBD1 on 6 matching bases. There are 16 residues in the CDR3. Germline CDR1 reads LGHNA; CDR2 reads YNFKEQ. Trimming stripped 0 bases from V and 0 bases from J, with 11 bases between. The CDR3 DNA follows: TGTGCCAGCAGCCAAGACGCCGGGACACCTAACTATGGCTACACCTTC. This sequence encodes CASSQDAGTPNYGYTF.

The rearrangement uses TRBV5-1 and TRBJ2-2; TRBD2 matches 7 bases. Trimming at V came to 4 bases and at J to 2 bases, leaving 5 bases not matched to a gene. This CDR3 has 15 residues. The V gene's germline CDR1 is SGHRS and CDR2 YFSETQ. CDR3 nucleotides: TGCGCCAGCAGCCCGACTAGCCCCAACACCGGGGAGCTGTTTTTT. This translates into CASSPTSPNTGELFF.

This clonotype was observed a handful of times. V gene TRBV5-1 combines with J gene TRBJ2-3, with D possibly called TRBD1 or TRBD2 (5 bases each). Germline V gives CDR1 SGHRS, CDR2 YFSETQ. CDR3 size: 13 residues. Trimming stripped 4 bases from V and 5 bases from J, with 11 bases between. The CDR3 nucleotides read TGCGCCAGCAGCGCTAATGGGGGAGATACGCAGTATTTT. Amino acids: CASSANGGDTQYF. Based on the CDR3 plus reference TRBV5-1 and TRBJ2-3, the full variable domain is KAGVTQTPRYLIKTRGQQVTLSCSPISGHRSVSWYQQTPGQGLQFLFEYFSETQRNKGNFPGRFSGRQFSNSRSEMNVSTLELGDSALYLCASSANGGDTQYFGPGTRLTVL.

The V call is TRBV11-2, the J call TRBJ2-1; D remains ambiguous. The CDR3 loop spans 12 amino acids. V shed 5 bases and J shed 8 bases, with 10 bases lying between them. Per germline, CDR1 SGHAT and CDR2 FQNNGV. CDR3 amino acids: CASSRLVYEQFF. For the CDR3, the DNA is TGTGCCAGCAGCCGGTTAGTCTATGAGCAGTTCTTC.

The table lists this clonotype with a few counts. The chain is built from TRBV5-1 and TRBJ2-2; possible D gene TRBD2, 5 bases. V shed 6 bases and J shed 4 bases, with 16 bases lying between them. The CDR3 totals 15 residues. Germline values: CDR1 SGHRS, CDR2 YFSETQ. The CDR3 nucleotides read TGCGCCAGCAAGGAGGCCGCCCACGTCACCGGGGAGCTGTTTTTT. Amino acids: CASKEAAHVTGELFF.

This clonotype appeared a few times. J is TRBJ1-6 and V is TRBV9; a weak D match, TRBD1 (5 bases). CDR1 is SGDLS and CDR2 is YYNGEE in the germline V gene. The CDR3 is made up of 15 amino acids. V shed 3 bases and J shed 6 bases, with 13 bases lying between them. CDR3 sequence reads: CASSGGTAGNSPLHF. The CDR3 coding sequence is TGTGCCAGCAGCGGGGGGACCGCTGGTAATTCACCCCTCCACTTT.

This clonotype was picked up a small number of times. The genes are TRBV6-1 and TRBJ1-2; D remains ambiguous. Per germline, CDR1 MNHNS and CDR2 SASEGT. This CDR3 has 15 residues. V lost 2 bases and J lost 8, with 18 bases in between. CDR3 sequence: CASSEYGLTTMGYTF. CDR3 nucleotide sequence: TGTGCCAGCAGTGAATATGGTCTCACGACTATGGGCTACACCTTC.